The TCR beta chain under discussion was sequenced for a study of beta chain features in type 1 diabetes. Study-level results: There was a moderate but significant shortening of TCRB CDR3s in all four CD4+ subsets of Type 1 diabetes patients. Patients with type 1 diabetes carried fewer insertions and had more deletions at their VDJ junctions. A closer apparent resemblance between naive, central memory and Treg TCRB repertoires was seen in patients than in healthy donors. Any HLA-type effect on TCRB rearrangement remained unresolved here.

This clone was counted between two and nine times. The antigen remains undetermined. The whole isolated RNA underwent reverse transcription, so sequencing captured expressed TCRB transcripts. Some clones are missing from TCRdb's copy, which holds only in-frame ones; the method was immunoSEQ multiplex PCR. The profile covers a few hundred thousand clones, with 13% to 15% appearing a single time and 0.015% to 0.02% taken by the ten largest. Roughly 110 mL of blood, on average, came from one heparinised draw per donor. Germline CDR1 reads LNHNV; CDR2 reads YYDKDF (reference sequence). V lost 7 bases to trimming and J lost 5 bases; unmatched junction nucleotides: 14. This CDR3 region has 16 residues.

What was sequenced was naive CD4+ T cells from blood. This clonotype originated in a man aged 25 to 40 with type 1 diabetes. V and J are TRBV15 and TRBJ2-3, with TRBD2 matching 8 bases. CDR3 bases: TGTGCCACCAAACGCTTGGCGGGAGGTTCCGGAGATACGCAGTATTTT. Residues: CATKRLAGGSGDTQYF.